The 23 T cell receptor beta chains given below trace back to one sample, sequenced in a study of blood T cell repertoires in COVID-19. The table came from immunoSEQ multiplex PCR; TCRdb's copy has only in-frame clones and leaves some out. In the table there are under 250,000 clones, about 90% of which are singletons. Sequencing was done on a sample of PBMCs or T cells enriched from blood (not recorded which). These receptors were taken from a woman aged 40 to 50 who had been exposed to COVID-19.

J is TRBJ1-2 and V is TRBV24-1; 7 bases are shared with TRBD1. The V gene end was trimmed by 4 bases and the J gene end by 8 bases; junction bases not matched to a gene: 6. Germline loops: CDR1 KGHDR, CDR2 SFDVKD. The CDR3 length is 13 residues. CDR3 DNA sequence: TGTGCCACCAGTGAACGACAGGGTAGGGGCTACACCTTC. Its protein is CATSERQGRGYTF.

The chain couples TRBV7-2 to TRBJ2-1; 10 bases match TRBD2. Per the germline V gene, CDR1 is SGHTA and CDR2 is FQGNSA. Trimming removed 5 bases from V and 7 bases from J; junction bases left unmatched: 8. The CDR3 runs to 15 residues. CDR3 DNA: TGTGCCAGCAGCACCGTAGCGGGGGGCACTAATGAGCAGTTCTTC. As protein: CASSTVAGGTNEQFF.

The chain carries TRBV9 and TRBJ2-3; D might be TRBD2 (5 bases). Germline CDR1 SGDLS, CDR2 YYNGEE. CDR3 length: 11 amino acids. The V end lost 0 bases, the J end lost 13 bases, and 9 bases lay between the germline ends. Here the CDR3 DNA reads TGTGCCAGCAGCGTAGGGCAGCGGAAGTATTTT. Translated: CASSVGQRKYF. The variable domain in full, with the rest retrieved from reference TRBV9 and TRBJ2-3, is DSGVTQTPKHLITATGQRVTLRCSPRSGDLSVYWYQQSLDQGLQFLIQYYNGEERAKGNILERFSAQQFPDLHSELNLSSLELGDSALYFCASSVGQRKYFGPGTRLTVL.

The chain is built from TRBV19 and TRBJ2-2; D is unclear. CDR3 length equals 13 residues. Trimming shortened V by 3 bases and J by 4 bases, and 6 bases separated the two germline ends. Germline V gene lookup returns CDR1 LNHDA and CDR2 SQIVND (reference sequence). Written as DNA, the CDR3 is TGTGCCAGTAGTATTGAGGTCACCGGGGAGCTGTTTTTT. This encodes CASSIEVTGELFF. Variable domain in full (rest from reference TRBV19 and TRBJ2-2): DGGITQSPKYLFRKEGQNVTLSCEQNLNHDAMYWYRQDPGQGLRLIYYSQIVNDFQKGDIAEGYSVSREKKESFPLTVTSAQKNPTAFYLCASSIEVTGELFFGEGSRLTVL.

The chain carries TRBV29-1 and TRBJ2-1, with a tentative D call TRBD1 (6 bases). The CDR3 covers 15 residues. V lost 5 bases to trimming and J lost 4 bases, with 18 bases between them. Germline-derived CDR1 and CDR2 are SQVTM and ANQGSEA. The CDR3 is CSVNEQGPRYNEQFF. As DNA, the CDR3 is TGCAGCGTTAATGAACAGGGACCCAGATACAATGAGCAGTTCTTC.

The genes are TRBV7-9 and TRBJ2-7; D ambiguous. Germline assignment: CDR1 SEHNR and CDR2 FQNEAQ (reference sequence). Trimming took off 1 base at V and 0 bases at J, with 7 bases between the two ends. The CDR3 totals 14 residues. The CDR3 sequence: CASSLVPGSYEQYF. CDR3 coding DNA: TGTGCCAGCAGCTTAGTTCCGGGCTCCTACGAGCAGTACTTC.

V is TRBV19 and J is TRBJ1-1; D unresolved. V lost 11 bases, J lost 5 bases, and 15 bases lay in between. Germline assignment: CDR1 LNHDA and CDR2 SQIVND (reference sequence). This CDR3 is 12 amino acids long. The CDR3 loop is CASTGRGTEAFF. CDR3 DNA: TGTGCCTCCACCGGGCGGGGAACTGAAGCTTTCTTT.

CDR3 DNA sequence: TGCAGTGTTTCCCTAGCTGAAGCTTTCTTT. Translation: CSVSLAEAFF. J is TRBJ1-1 and V is TRBV20-1; D uncertain. V dropped 7 bases and J dropped 6 bases, with 9 bases sitting between them. CDR1 is DFQATT and CDR2 is SNEGSKA in the germline V gene (reference sequence). This CDR3 region has 10 residues.

This chain links TRBV13 with TRBJ1-3; D gene ambiguous. V gave up 4 bases and J gave up 2 bases, with 18 bases separating them. The CDR3 runs 17 residues. CDR1 PRHDT and CDR2 FYEKMQ come from the germline V gene (reference sequence). The CDR3 DNA is TGTGCCAGCAGCTCCCCTAGACTGAACCCAACTGGAAACACCATATATTTT. Its translation is CASSSPRLNPTGNTIYF.

The rearrangement uses TRBV7-2 and TRBJ2-7, with a weak D call TRBD1 (5 bases). Germline V gene lookup returns CDR1 SGHTA and CDR2 FQGNSA. V lost 0 bases to trimming and J lost 2 bases, with 11 bases between them. The CDR3 extends over 15 amino acids. The CDR3 protein is CASSLADGHPYEQYF. CDR3 bases: TGTGCCAGCAGCTTAGCCGATGGACACCCCTACGAGCAGTACTTC.

This CDR3 reads CASSLDRGSTNEKLFF. CDR3 bases: TGTGCCAGCAGCTTAGATCGGGGGTCAACTAATGAAAAACTGTTTTTT. The chain has TRBV7-9 and TRBJ1-4; tentatively, D is TRBD1 (5 bases). The CDR3 has 16 amino acids. Germline V lookup: CDR1 SEHNR, CDR2 FQNEAQ (reference sequence). V was clipped by 1 base and J by 0 bases, with 9 bases between them.

The CDR3 DNA is TGTGCCAGCAGCTTAGCCCAGCGGGGGATCAATGAGCAGTTCTTC. Amino acid sequence: CASSLAQRGINEQFF. V is TRBV13 and J is TRBJ2-1; 8 nucleotides line up with TRBD2. This CDR3 spans 15 amino acids. Per germline, CDR1 PRHDT and CDR2 FYEKMQ (reference sequence). V lost 1 base to trimming and J lost 6 bases; unmatched junction nucleotides: 5.

V usage is TRBV29-1 and J usage is TRBJ2-5, with 10 positions matching TRBD1. The CDR3 extends over 15 amino acids. Looked up from germline, CDR1 is SQVTM and CDR2 is ANQGSEA. Trimming removed 4 bases from V and 5 bases from J; junction bases left unmatched: 10. Here the CDR3 reads CSVVSPGQGMETQYF. The CDR3 region has the DNA TGCAGCGTTGTTTCCCCGGGACAGGGGATGGAGACCCAGTACTTC.

The chain joins TRBV5-5 to TRBJ1-2; tentatively, D is TRBD1 (5 bases). V gave up 0 bases and J gave up 0 bases, with 9 bases separating them. The CDR3 is 15 amino acids. CDR1 is SGHKS and CDR2 is YYEKEE in the germline V gene (reference sequence). CDR3 bases: TGTGCCAGCAGCTTGGTGCCAGGGCCTAACTATGGCTACACCTTC. This codes for CASSLVPGPNYGYTF.

The chain employs TRBV9 and TRBJ1-4; TRBD1 agrees at 9 bases. V was clipped by 4 bases and J by 7 bases; unmatched bases: 8. CDR1 is SGDLS, CDR2 YYNGEE, per germline. This CDR3 has 15 amino acids. CDR3 in amino acids: CASSPRTGEGEKLFF. In DNA form, the CDR3 reads TGTGCCAGCAGCCCAAGGACAGGGGAGGGTGAAAAACTGTTTTTT.

This sequence joins TRBV6-5 and TRBJ2-1; 7 bases are a match to TRBD1. The CDR3 extends over 13 amino acids. Losses at the gene ends were 10 bases for V and 9 bases for J; bases not matched to a gene: 12. CDR1 is MNHEY and CDR2 is SVGAGI in the germline V gene. In DNA, the CDR3 is TGTGCCATCACGGGACAGAACGGCCGTGAGCAGTTCTTC. It specifies CAITGQNGREQFF.

V and J are TRBV5-8 and TRBJ1-3, with D possibly being TRBD1 (6 bases). Germline V gene lookup returns CDR1 SGHTS and CDR2 YDEGEE. V lost 4 bases, J lost 2 bases, and 10 bases lay in between. The CDR3 sequence is 14 residues long. CDR3 coding DNA: TGTGCCAGCAGCCCCCGGACAGCTGGAAACACCATATATTTT. Translation gives CASSPRTAGNTIYF. Combining the CDR3 with reference TRBV5-8 and TRBJ1-3 gives the whole variable domain EAGVTQSPTHLIKTRGQQATLRCSPISGHTSVYWYQQALGLGLQFLLWYDEGEERNRGNFPPRFSGRQFPNYSSELNVNALELEDSALYLCASSPRTAGNTIYFGEGSWLTVV.

The chain employs TRBV7-2 and TRBJ1-2; D gene uncertain. The CDR3 is 11 amino acids. Germline CDR1 and CDR2: SGHTA and FQGNSA. V shed 8 bases and J shed 7 bases, with 11 bases lying between them. CDR3 nucleotide sequence: TGTGCCAGCGCCAAGGCGGCTGGCTACACCTTC. Translated, it gives CASAKAAGYTF.

The chain uses TRBV6-1 and TRBJ2-2; possibly TRBD2 for D (5 bases). This CDR3 is 13 amino acids long. Germline values: CDR1 MNHNS, CDR2 SASEGT. The germline V and J ends were trimmed by 2 bases and 7 bases, with 8 bases remaining between them. The DNA for the CDR3 is TGTGCCAGCAGTGAACGACGGGACGGGGAGCTGTTTTTT. Protein product: CASSERRDGELFF.

This clone was found once. The V and J genes are TRBV4-2 and TRBJ2-2, with 7 positions matching TRBD2. The CDR3 length is 14 residues. Germline lookup yields CDR1 LGHNA and CDR2 YNFKEQ. V dropped 5 bases and J dropped 7; count of bases not matched to a gene: 7. CDR3 DNA sequence: TGTGCCAGCAGCACCGGACTAGTTCGCGGGGAGCTGTTTTTT. Encoded protein: CASSTGLVRGELFF.

The chain carries TRBV25-1 and TRBJ2-1; a possible D gene is TRBD1 (5 bases). Germline V CDR1 and CDR2: MGHDK, SYGVNS. With 4 bases removed from V and 6 bases from J, the gap between germline ends came to 19 bases. CDR3 size: 16 residues. The DNA for the CDR3 is TGTGCCAGCAGTGGCCTGGACACCGCCGGTCCCAATGAGCAGTTCTTC. Its protein product is CASSGLDTAGPNEQFF. Variable domain in full (rest from reference TRBV25-1 and TRBJ2-1): EADIYQTPRYLVIGTGKKITLECSQTMGHDKMYWYQQDPGMELHLIHYSYGVNSTEKGDLSSESTVSRIRTEHFPLTLESARPSHTSQYLCASSGLDTAGPNEQFFGPGTRLTVL.

The rearrangement joins TRBV24-1 to TRBJ2-5; 10 bases align to TRBD2. Germline V gene data show CDR1 as KGHDR and CDR2 as SFDVKD. V lost 1 base to trimming and J lost 3 bases; unmatched junction nucleotides: 4. The CDR3 runs 16 residues. DNA of the CDR3: TGTGCCACCAGTGATTTCAGCGGGGGGGGAAAAGAGACCCAGTACTTC. This translates into CATSDFSGGGKETQYF.

V gene TRBV5-1 combines with J gene TRBJ1-6, with D tentatively TRBD1 (5 bases). Germline CDR1 reads SGHRS; CDR2 reads YFSETQ. V lost 0 bases and J lost 6, with 13 bases in between. This CDR3 is built from 16 residues. CDR3 in amino acids: CASSLDAGPGNSPLHF. CDR3 DNA sequence: TGCGCCAGCAGCTTGGATGCAGGGCCTGGTAATTCACCCCTCCACTTT. The entire variable domain, with the rest obtained from reference TRBV5-1 and TRBJ1-6, is as follows: KAGVTQTPRYLIKTRGQQVTLSCSPISGHRSVSWYQQTPGQGLQFLFEYFSETQRNKGNFPGRFSGRQFSNSRSEMNVSTLELGDSALYLCASSLDAGPGNSPLHFGNGTRLTVT.